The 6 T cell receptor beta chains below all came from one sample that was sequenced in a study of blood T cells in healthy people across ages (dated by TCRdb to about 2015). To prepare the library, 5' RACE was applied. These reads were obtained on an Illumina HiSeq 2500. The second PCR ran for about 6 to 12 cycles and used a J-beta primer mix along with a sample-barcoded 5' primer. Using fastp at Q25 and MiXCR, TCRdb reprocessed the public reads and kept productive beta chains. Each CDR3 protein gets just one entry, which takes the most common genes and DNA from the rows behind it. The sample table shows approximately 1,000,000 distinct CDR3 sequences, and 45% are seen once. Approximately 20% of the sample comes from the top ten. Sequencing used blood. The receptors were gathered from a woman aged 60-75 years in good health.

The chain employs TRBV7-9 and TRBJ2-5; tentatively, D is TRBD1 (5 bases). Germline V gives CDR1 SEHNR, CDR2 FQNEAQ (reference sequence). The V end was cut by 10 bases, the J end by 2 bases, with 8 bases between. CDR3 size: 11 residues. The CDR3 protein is CATQVQETQYF. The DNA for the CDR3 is TGTGCCACACAGGTTCAAGAGACCCAGTACTTC.

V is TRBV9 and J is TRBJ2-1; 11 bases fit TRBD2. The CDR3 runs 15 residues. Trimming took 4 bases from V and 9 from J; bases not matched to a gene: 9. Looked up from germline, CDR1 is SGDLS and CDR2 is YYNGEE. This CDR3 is CASSSTGLAVGEQFF. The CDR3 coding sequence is TGTGCCAGCAGCTCCACGGGACTAGCGGTAGGTGAGCAGTTCTTC.

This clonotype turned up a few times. CDR3 coding DNA: TGTGCCAGCAGCCAAGATGCCCCGTTCGGCAATGAGCAGTTCTTC. Translation: CASSQDAPFGNEQFF. The rearrangement links TRBV3-1 to TRBJ2-1; D not certain. V was clipped by 0 bases and J by 6 bases, with 12 bases between them. The CDR3 is 15 residues long. Germline CDR1 is LGHDT and CDR2 is YNNKEL (reference sequence).

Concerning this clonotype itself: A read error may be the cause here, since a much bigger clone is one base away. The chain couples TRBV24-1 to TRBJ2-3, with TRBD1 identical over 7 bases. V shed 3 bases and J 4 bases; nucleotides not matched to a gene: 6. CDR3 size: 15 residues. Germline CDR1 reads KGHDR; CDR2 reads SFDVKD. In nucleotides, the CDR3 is TGTGCCACCAGTGATACCGGGACAGCCGCAGATACGCAGTATTTT. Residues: CATSDTGTAADTQYF.

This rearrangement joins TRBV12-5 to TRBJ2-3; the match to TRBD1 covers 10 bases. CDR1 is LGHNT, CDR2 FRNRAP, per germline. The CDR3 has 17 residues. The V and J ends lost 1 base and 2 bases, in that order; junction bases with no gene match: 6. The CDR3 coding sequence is TGTGCTAGTGGTTTGGACCCGGGACAGGGGCTCACAGATACGCAGTATTTT. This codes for CASGLDPGQGLTDTQYF.

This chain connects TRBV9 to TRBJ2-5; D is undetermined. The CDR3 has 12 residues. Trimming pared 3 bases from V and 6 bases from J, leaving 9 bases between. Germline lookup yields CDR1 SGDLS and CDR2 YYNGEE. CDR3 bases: TGTGCCAGCAGCGATGGACGGCAGACCCAGTACTTC. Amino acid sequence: CASSDGRQTQYF.